This T cell receptor (beta chain) was profiled in a study of T cell responses to AZD1222 COVID-19 vaccine. Study results and limitations: Every sample of the repertoires postdated the peak T cell response. Females outnumbered males among donors, who were mostly white British; clonal diversity was possibly underestimated. Spike-wide vaccine-associated CD4 TCRs dominated at 160-218 and 743-854.

Trimming removed 4 bases at V and 6 bases at J, with 7 bases between. CDR3 length: 13 amino acids. CDR1 is LGHDT, CDR2 YNNKEL, per germline (reference sequence). The study pooled second doses at about 4 or about 12 weeks. Produced via immunoSEQ multiplex PCR; TCRdb's table is partial and in-frame only. Of about 160,000 clones in the sample, 92% are singletons; the top ten hold approximately 0.98%. Turning to this clone: Antigen: not known.

The chain has TRBV3-1 (or the pseudogene TRBV3-2) and TRBJ1-6, with D unclear. Sequenced material: peripheral blood, taken 28 days after the second AZD1222 dose. The sequence derives from an adult who received the AZD1222 COVID-19 vaccine. DNA of the CDR3: TGTGCCAGCAGCCGACGCGTTAATTCACCCCTCCACTTT. As protein: CASSRRVNSPLHF.